This T cell receptor beta chain was retrieved from a study of blood T cells in healthy people across ages (dated by TCRdb to 2015 to 2017). Some background on the complete study: In model experiments, template switching captured roughly one uniquely barcoded TCR beta cDNA molecule for every two T cells. The study measured age-related changes in TCR beta repertoire diversity using deep sequencing normalized with unique cDNA molecular identifiers. The donors were split into four age groups: young (average around 16 years), middle-aged (about 40), aged (about 62) and long-lived (roughly 77). To avoid experimental bias, donors of different ages were randomly spread across the sequencing lanes. The study analyzed two additional independent replicas of 1 million unique cDNA reads from the same blood draw for two donors, one aged 18 to 29 and one aged 80 or older.

Trimming leaves V shorter by 1 base and J shorter by 1 base, with the junction holding 6 bases beyond the gene matches. From a lookup of the germline V gene, CDR1 and CDR2 are LGHNA and YNFKEQ. The CDR3 has 17 amino acids, counting the end cysteine and phenylalanine. Left in the record is the CDR3 DNA by itself, 51 bases read in frame from the first base. Remarks on this clonotype: What this receptor recognizes is not known. No base qualities exist here, and no much larger clone lies one base off it.

To prepare the library, 5' RACE was applied. Sequencing instrument: Illumina HiSeq 2500. The second PCR ran for about 7 to 11 cycles and used a J-beta primer mix along with a sample-barcoded 5' primer. Each TCR beta cDNA molecule received a unique molecular identifier from a template-switch 5' adaptor carrying 12 random nucleotides. Each sample yielded at least 2.5 million CDR3-containing paired-end reads. First-strand cDNA was synthesized from all RNA with the Mint cDNA synthesis kit, primed by a TRBC-specific oligonucleotide. Following uracil-DNA glycosylase treatment, all cDNA underwent a first 18-cycle PCR with the universal primers M1SS and BC2_uni_R. In the original analysis: For normalization, 1 million high-quality reads were randomly selected from each sample, with every read carrying a distinct molecular identifier. Instead of being binned into consensus sequences, reads that shared molecular identifiers were thrown out. MiTCR, with a Q25 quality threshold and the strictest error-elimination algorithm, was used for CDR3 identification, clonotype clustering and error correction. A nonparametric unseen species model using Euler transformation provided a lower-bound estimate of total TCR beta diversity. TCRdb reran the public reads through fastp at Q25 and MiXCR, keeping productive beta chains. When rows share a CDR3 protein, they turn into one entry using the most common DNA and genes. It is TCRdb's table, rather than the study itself, that gives the V and J calls and clone size. Here the sample has 850,000 to 1,000,000 distinct CDR3 sequences; around 48% occur a single time. The ten largest make up roughly 13% of the sample.

The paper as a whole reports these results and caveats: The long-lived group showed more naive CD4+ T cells, fewer expanded clones and increased TCR diversity than the aged group, suggesting age selection. Because profiling used bulk unsorted PBMCs, naive and antigen-experienced compartments could not be compared conclusively. As age increased, observed TCR beta diversity per million T cells dropped in a roughly linear way, and a significant reduction was already evident by age 40. Because donor CMV infection status was unknown, age-related changes in expanded clonotypes were potentially confounded. A strong correlation was found between observed TCR beta diversity and the percentage of naive T cells measured by flow cytometry. Estimates of total diversity based on one million sequenced T cells were regarded as lower bounds and as underestimates.

The roughly 42 donors, aged roughly 6 to 90 years, were systemically healthy Caucasian individuals from Russia. Each donor gave approximately 9.4 milliliters of peripheral blood, drawn into EDTA-treated Vacutainer tubes. Ficoll-Paque density-gradient centrifugation was used to isolate PBMCs, with at least 6.5 million per sample. Total RNA, at least 6 micrograms per sample, was extracted from PBMCs with Trizol reagent. For every donor, an aliquot of PBMCs went through flow cytometry to measure the percentages of naive CD45RAhigh/CD27high T cells. The rearrangement joined TRBV4-2 to TRBJ2-1; 8 central nucleotides agree with TRBD2. Sequencing was performed on blood. The source of this sequence is a young man in good health. The CDR3 is CASSQGAKRGSYNEQFF. The sequenced DNA is TGTGCCAGCAGCCAAGGGGCCAAGCGGGGGTCCTACAATGAGCAGTTCTTC.